Each of the 21 T cell receptor beta chains below was sequenced from the same sample in a study of identical twins. TCRdb redid the calling of the 5' RACE reads with MiXCR, one entry per CDR3 protein. The sample includes some 730,000 distinct CDR3 sequences, about 20% of them seen just once. These sequences were also reported in another study, on T cells expressing NK-cell markers.

Sequencing was done on a sample of PBMCs. These receptor sequences come from a woman aged 18-30 years in good health.

This clonotype showed up just a few times. This rearrangement joins TRBV20-1 to TRBJ2-7; D gene unclear. CDR3 length: 14 amino acids. Deletions cut 1 base from V and 4 bases from J, with 14 bases between. Germline V gives CDR1 DFQATT, CDR2 SNEGSKA (reference sequence). This chain's CDR3 is CSARVRTPRYEQYF. The CDR3 nucleotides are TGCAGTGCTAGAGTGAGGACCCCAAGGTACGAGCAGTACTTC.

CDR3 sequence: CASKILAGNEQFF. CDR3 nucleotides: TGTGCCAGCAAGATACTAGCGGGAAATGAGCAGTTCTTC. J is TRBJ2-1 and V is TRBV12-3 or TRBV12-4; TRBD2 agrees at 10 bases. The CDR3 is made up of 13 amino acids. V lost 7 bases, J lost 7 bases, and 4 bases stayed unmatched.

The chain is built from TRBV6-1 and TRBJ1-2, with TRBD1 as a possible D gene (5 bases). Germline CDR1 MNHNS, CDR2 SASEGT. The CDR3 is 15 residues long. The V and J ends lost 6 bases and 3 bases respectively, with 17 bases between them. CDR3 region: CASRGPDKGHYGYTF. CDR3 coding DNA: TGTGCCAGCAGGGGACCGGACAAAGGGCACTATGGCTACACCTTC.

The J gene is TRBJ1-1, the V gene TRBV6-5, with a weak D call TRBD1 (5 bases). Trimming shortened V by 0 bases and J by 1 base, and 9 bases separated the two germline ends. Germline CDR1 is MNHEY and CDR2 is SVGAGI. The CDR3 covers 15 residues. This CDR3 reads CASSYSLGTNTEAFF. In DNA form, the CDR3 reads TGTGCCAGCAGTTACTCACTAGGGACGAACACTGAAGCTTTCTTT.

V is TRBV29-1 and J is TRBJ2-3, with a possible D match to TRBD2 (5 bases). Trimming left V 3 bases short and J 3 bases short, with 7 bases between. In germline, CDR1 is SQVTM, CDR2 ANQGSEA. This CDR3 region has 12 residues. The CDR3: CSVDEGTDTQYF. CDR3 in DNA: TGCAGCGTTGATGAGGGAACAGATACGCAGTATTTT.

This clonotype was detected a few times. The CDR3 coding sequence is TGTGCCAGCAGTTTAAGCAACAGGCCACTATTCGGCTACACCTTC. Residues: CASSLSNRPLFGYTF. This chain uses TRBV28 with TRBJ1-2; a weak D match, TRBD1 (5 bases). Looked up from germline, CDR1 is MDHEN and CDR2 is SYDVKM. The CDR3 totals 15 residues. The V end lost 2 bases, the J end lost 8 bases, and 18 bases lay between the germline ends.

This chain connects TRBV24-1 to TRBJ2-1; D is uncertain. The V end lost 3 bases, the J end lost 7 bases, and 9 bases lay between the germline ends. CDR3 length: 13 amino acids. Germline V gene lookup returns CDR1 KGHDR and CDR2 SFDVKD. The CDR3 region is CATSDPLQNEQFF. The CDR3 DNA reads TGTGCCACCAGTGATCCCCTTCAGAATGAGCAGTTCTTC.

The table lists this clonotype with many counts. CDR3 loop: CASSQGSTYEQYF. DNA of the CDR3: TGCGCCAGCAGTCAGGGTTCGACCTACGAGCAGTACTTC. The chain couples TRBV5-1 to TRBJ2-7; a possible D gene is TRBD1 (5 bases). Germline V gene sequence: CDR1 SGHRS, CDR2 YFSETQ. The V end was cut by 5 bases, the J end by 2 bases, with 11 bases between. CDR3 length: 13 amino acids.

This clonotype has just a few counts. This chain uses TRBV12-3 or TRBV12-4 with TRBJ2-7, with TRBD2 as a possible D gene (6 bases). The ends were cut back, 5 bases at V and 5 bases at J, with 16 bases in the middle. CDR3 size: 14 residues. Written as DNA, the CDR3 is TGTGCCAGCAGTGTTCTGGGAGGAGGGAACGAGCAGTACTTC. Its translation: CASSVLGGGNEQYF.

This clonotype was seen many times. The chain combines TRBV27 with TRBJ2-2; no definite D call. CDR1 MNHEY and CDR2 SMNVEV come from the germline V gene (reference sequence). The CDR3 is 14 amino acids. Between the trimmed V and J ends, which lost 1 base and 4 bases, there was a span of 7 bases. As DNA, the CDR3 is TGTGCCAGCAGTTTATTTCTGGGCACCGGGGAGCTGTTTTTT. Translating it yields CASSLFLGTGELFF.

The chain employs TRBV7-3 and TRBJ1-5, with D unresolved. The CDR3 spans 10 residues. The germline V gene encodes CDR1 SGHTA and CDR2 FQGTGA. V dropped 8 bases and J dropped 8 bases, with 7 bases sitting between them. CDR3 coding DNA: TGTGCCAGCGGTCGGGAGCCCCAGCATTTT. It yields the protein CASGREPQHF. The full variable domain, its missing parts supplied by reference TRBV7-3 and TRBJ1-5, is GAGVSQTPSNKVTEKGKYVELRCDPISGHTALYWYRQSLGQGPEFLIYFQGTGAADDSGLPNDRFFAVRPEGSVSTLKIQRTERGDSAVYLCASGREPQHFGDGTRLSIL.

The chain joins TRBV6-5 to TRBJ1-1; TRBD1 matches at 7 bases. The V gene end was trimmed by 2 bases and the J gene end by 7 bases; junction bases not matched to a gene: 7. The germline gives CDR1 MNHEY, CDR2 SVGAGI. The length of the CDR3 is 14 residues. CDR3 protein: CASSYGTVSVEAFF. The CDR3 DNA is TGTGCCAGCAGTTACGGGACAGTTAGCGTTGAAGCTTTCTTT.

This clonotype was counted only a few times. The rearrangement links TRBV10-3 to TRBJ2-7, with 7 bases identical to TRBD1. Germline CDR1 reads ENHRY; CDR2 reads SYGVKD. This CDR3 has 15 amino acids. V trimming: 2 bases; J trimming: 3 bases; junction bases outside the gene matches: 7. CDR3 region: CAISEGSRGHYEQYF. As DNA, the CDR3 is TGTGCCATCAGTGAGGGGTCGAGGGGGCACTACGAGCAGTACTTC.

Regarding this clonotype: Compared with germline, one end of the junction differs, possibly owing to a read error. V usage is TRBV20-1 and J usage is TRBJ2-3, with D perhaps matching TRBD1 (5 bases). The germline CDR1 and CDR2 sequences are DFQATT and SNEGSKA (reference sequence). The CDR3 has 13 amino acids. The chain's CDR3 is CSARETATYTQYF. DNA for the CDR3: TGCAGTGCTAGAGAGACAGCCACATATACGCAGTATTTT.

For the CDR3, the DNA is TGTGCCAGCAGCATAGGACAGGGGTGGAGCTCCTACAATGAGCAGTTCTTC. Its protein product is CASSIGQGWSSYNEQFF. The chain combines TRBV7-9 with TRBJ2-1; 9 bases are shared with TRBD1. V trimming: 5 bases; J trimming: 0 bases; junction bases outside the gene matches: 8. The CDR3 contains 17 residues. Germline V gives CDR1 SEHNR, CDR2 FQNEAQ (reference sequence).

The gene calls are TRBV20-1 and TRBJ1-2, with D perhaps matching TRBD1 (6 bases). Trimming pared 5 bases from V and 4 bases from J, leaving 14 bases between. The germline V gene encodes CDR1 DFQATT and CDR2 SNEGSKA (reference sequence). The CDR3 loop spans 13 amino acids. The CDR3 sequence is CSAAETGFYGYTF. Written as DNA, the CDR3 is TGCAGTGCTGCAGAGACAGGCTTCTATGGCTACACCTTC.

The V gene is TRBV6-6, the J gene TRBJ2-1, with D unclear. The CDR3 runs 13 residues. Germline CDR1 and CDR2: MNHNY and SVGAGI (reference sequence). The V end lost 7 bases, the J end lost 0 bases, and 7 bases lay between the germline ends. Here the CDR3 reads CASTVHSYNEQFF. The CDR3, as DNA: TGTGCCAGCACAGTACACTCCTACAATGAGCAGTTCTTC.

This clonotype showed up just a few times. The V and J genes are TRBV3-1 and TRBJ2-7; 8 nucleotides line up with TRBD1. This CDR3 comprises 16 residues. Trimming took 1 base from V and 4 from J; bases not matched to a gene: 9. CDR1 and CDR2 (germline): LGHDT, YNNKEL (reference sequence). This chain's CDR3 is CASSQVLWTGTYEQYF. In DNA form, the CDR3 reads TGTGCCAGCAGCCAAGTTTTGTGGACAGGGACTTACGAGCAGTACTTC.

This clonotype occurred once. The V and J genes are TRBV27 and TRBJ2-1, with 7 bases aligning to TRBD2. The trim removed 6 bases at V and 6 bases at J, leaving 11 bases unmatched. This CDR3 spans 15 amino acids. Germline V gives CDR1 MNHEY, CDR2 SMNVEV (reference sequence). CDR3 nucleotides: TGTGCCAGCAGAATTGTAGCGGGCGCCTCCAATGAGCAGTTCTTC. Protein: CASRIVAGASNEQFF.

At least ten counts were recorded for this clonotype. The chain has TRBV20-1 and TRBJ2-3; possibly TRBD1 for D (6 bases). This CDR3 has 11 residues. V was cut by 6 bases and J by 3 bases, with 7 bases left in between. Per the germline V gene, CDR1 is DFQATT and CDR2 is SNEGSKA (reference sequence). The CDR3: CSARGTDTQYF. DNA of the CDR3: TGCAGTGCCAGGGGAACAGATACGCAGTATTTT.

The chain uses TRBV7-9 and TRBJ1-1, with D uncertain. The V gene lost 5 bases and the J gene lost 2 bases, with 12 bases spanning the gap. The germline gives CDR1 SEHNR, CDR2 FQNEAQ (reference sequence). This CDR3 region has 14 residues. The CDR3 sequence: CASSRWHANTEAFF. DNA of the CDR3: TGTGCCAGCAGCCGATGGCATGCTAACACTGAAGCTTTCTTT.